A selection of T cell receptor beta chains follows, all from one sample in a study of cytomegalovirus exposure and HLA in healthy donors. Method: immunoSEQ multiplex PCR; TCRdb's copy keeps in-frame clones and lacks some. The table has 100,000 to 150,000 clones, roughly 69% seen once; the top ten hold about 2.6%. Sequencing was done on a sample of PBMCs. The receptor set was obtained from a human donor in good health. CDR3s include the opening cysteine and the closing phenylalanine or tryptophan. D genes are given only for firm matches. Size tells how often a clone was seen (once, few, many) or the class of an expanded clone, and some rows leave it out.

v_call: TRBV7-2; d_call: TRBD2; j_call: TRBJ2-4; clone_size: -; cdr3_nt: TGTGCCAGCAGCTTAGGCGCGGGGGAGGCGTTAGCCAAAAACATTCAGTACTTC; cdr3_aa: CASSLGAGEALAKNIQYF
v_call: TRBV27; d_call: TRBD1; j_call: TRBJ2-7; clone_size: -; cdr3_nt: TGTGCCAGCAGTCGATCCGGGACAGGGTCCTACGAGCAGTACTTC; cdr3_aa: CASSRSGTGSYEQYF
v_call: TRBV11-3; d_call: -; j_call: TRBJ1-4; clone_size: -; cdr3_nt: TGTGCCAGCAGCTTAATCCAGGGCGGCGAAAAACTGTTTTTT; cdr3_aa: CASSLIQGGEKLFF
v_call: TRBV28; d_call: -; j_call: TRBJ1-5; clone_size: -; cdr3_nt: TGTGCCAGCAGTTGGCAGGGGCAGCATTTT; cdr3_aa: CASSWQGQHF
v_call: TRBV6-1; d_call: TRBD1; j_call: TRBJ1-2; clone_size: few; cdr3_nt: TGTGCCAGCAGGGGCTCAGGGGGCCTCTATGGCTACACCTTC; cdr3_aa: CASRGSGGLYGYTF
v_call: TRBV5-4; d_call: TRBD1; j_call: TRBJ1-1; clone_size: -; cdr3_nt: TGTGCCAGCAGCTTGGAGGGGGCAAGGGGAACTGAAGCTTTCTTT; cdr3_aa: CASSLEGARGTEAFF
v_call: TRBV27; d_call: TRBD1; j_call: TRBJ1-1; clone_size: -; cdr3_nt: TGTGCCAGCAGAAATCCGGGACAGGGAGCTGAAGCTTTCTTT; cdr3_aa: CASRNPGQGAEAFF
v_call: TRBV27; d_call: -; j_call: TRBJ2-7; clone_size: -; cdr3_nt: TGTGCCAGCAGTCGCCTGGACTGGACCTACGAGCAGTACTTC; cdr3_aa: CASSRLDWTYEQYF
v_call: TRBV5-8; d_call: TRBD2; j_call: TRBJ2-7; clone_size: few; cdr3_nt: TGTGCCAGCAGCTTGGGGCGGGGGGCTGTCTACGAGCAGTACTTC; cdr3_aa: CASSLGRGAVYEQYF
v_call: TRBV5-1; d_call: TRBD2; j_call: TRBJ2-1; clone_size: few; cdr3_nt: TGCGCCAGCACCAGAAGCGGGAGTCAAGACAATGAGCAGTTCTTC; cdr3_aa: CASTRSGSQDNEQFF
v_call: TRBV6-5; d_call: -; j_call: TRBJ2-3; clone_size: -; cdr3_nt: TGTGCCAGCAGTTACCGCACACAATATTTT; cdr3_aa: CASSYRTQYF
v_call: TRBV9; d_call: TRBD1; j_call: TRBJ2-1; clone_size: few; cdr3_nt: TGTGCCAGCAGCGTAGAGGACAGGGGGCGGGGGGGTTACAATGAGCAGTTCTTC; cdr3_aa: CASSVEDRGRGGYNEQFF
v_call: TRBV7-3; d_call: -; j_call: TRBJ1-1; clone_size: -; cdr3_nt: TGTGCCAGCAGCCTTTCGCCCGGGGGTGAAGCTTTCTTT; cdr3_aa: CASSLSPGGEAFF
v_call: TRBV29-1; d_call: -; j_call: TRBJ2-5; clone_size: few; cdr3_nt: TGCAGCGTTTCCCCTCCAGAGACCCAGTACTTC; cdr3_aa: CSVSPPETQYF
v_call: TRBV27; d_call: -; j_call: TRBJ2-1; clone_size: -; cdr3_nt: TGTGCCAGCGCATCCGTTAGCGGCTACAATGAGCAGTTCTTC; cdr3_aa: CASASVSGYNEQFF
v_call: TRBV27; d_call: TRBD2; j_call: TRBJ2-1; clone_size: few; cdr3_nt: TGTGCCAGCAGTTTGAGGGGTGGGGGGCCGGGAGGGTTATACAATGAGCAGTTCTTC; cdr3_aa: CASSLRGGGPGGLYNEQFF
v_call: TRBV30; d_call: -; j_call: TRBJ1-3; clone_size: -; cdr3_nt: TGTGCCTGGACTAGGACAGCTGGAAACACCATATATTTT; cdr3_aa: CAWTRTAGNTIYF
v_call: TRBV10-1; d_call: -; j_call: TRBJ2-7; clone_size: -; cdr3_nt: TGCGCCAGCAGCTGCAAATATAACGGGGATCAGTACTTC; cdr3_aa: CASSCKYNGDQYF
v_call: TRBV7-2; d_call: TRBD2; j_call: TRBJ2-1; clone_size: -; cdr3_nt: TGTGCCAGCAGCTTAGGGGGGGGGTTGAGCTACAATGAGCAGTTCTTC; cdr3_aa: CASSLGGGLSYNEQFF
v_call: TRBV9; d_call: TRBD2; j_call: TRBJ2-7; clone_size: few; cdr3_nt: TGTGCCAGCAGCCCCAGACTAGCGGAAACCTACGAGCAGTACTTC; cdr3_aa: CASSPRLAETYEQYF
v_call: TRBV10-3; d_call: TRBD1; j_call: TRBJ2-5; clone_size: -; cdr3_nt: TGTGCCATCAGTGGGGGACAGGGAGAGACCCAGTACTTC; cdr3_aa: CAISGGQGETQYF
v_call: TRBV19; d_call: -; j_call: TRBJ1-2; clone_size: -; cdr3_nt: TGTGCCAGTAGGGTCCGGTACTATGGCTACACCTTC; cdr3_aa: CASRVRYYGYTF
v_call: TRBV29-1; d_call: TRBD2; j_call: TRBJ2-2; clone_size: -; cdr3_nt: TGCAGCGTCTCAAAGCCAGCGGGAGTTAACACCGGGGAGCTGTTTTTT; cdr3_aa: CSVSKPAGVNTGELFF
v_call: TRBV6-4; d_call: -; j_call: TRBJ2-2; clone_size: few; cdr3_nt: TGTGCCAGCATTGGCTCAGGGGCGCGGAACACCGGGGAGCTGTTTTTT; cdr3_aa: CASIGSGARNTGELFF
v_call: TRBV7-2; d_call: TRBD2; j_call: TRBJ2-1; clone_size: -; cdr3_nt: TGTGCCAGCAGCCTGGGTTTTAGGGCGGGAGACGAGCAGTTCTTC; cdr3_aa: CASSLGFRAGDEQFF
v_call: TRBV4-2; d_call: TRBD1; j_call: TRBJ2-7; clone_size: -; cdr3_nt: TGTGCCAGCAGCCCCCTGCCGGGACAGGGACACTACGAGCAGTACTTC; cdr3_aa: CASSPLPGQGHYEQYF
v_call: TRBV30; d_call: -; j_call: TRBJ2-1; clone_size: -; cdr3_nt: TGTGCCTGGAGTCCGTATAGGGGGGCGGGAGATAATGAGCAGTTCTTC; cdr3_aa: CAWSPYRGAGDNEQFF
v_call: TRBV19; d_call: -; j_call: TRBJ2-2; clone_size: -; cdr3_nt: TGTGCCAGTAGTATTTCGGGACTCTCCACCGGGGAGCTGTTTTTT; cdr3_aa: CASSISGLSTGELFF
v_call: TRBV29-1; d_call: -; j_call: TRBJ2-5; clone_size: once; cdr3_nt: TGCAGCGTGAGGGCAGGGGCAATAGAGACCCAGTACTTC; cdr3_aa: CSVRAGAIETQYF
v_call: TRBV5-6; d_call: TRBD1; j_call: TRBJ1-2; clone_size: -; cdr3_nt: TGTGCCAGTAGCCTCGTTGGACAGTCGGACAGGGACTATGGCTACACCTTC; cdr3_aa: CASSLVGQSDRDYGYTF
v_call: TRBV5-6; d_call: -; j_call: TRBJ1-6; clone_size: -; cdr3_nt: TGTGCCAGCAGCTTGGCAGACAGGCACCGTAATTCACCCCTCCACTTT; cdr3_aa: CASSLADRHRNSPLHF
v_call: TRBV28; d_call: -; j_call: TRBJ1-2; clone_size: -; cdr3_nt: TGTGCCAGCAGTCCGGCCGGGAGGCCCTTAGGCTATGGCTACACCTTC; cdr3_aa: CASSPAGRPLGYGYTF
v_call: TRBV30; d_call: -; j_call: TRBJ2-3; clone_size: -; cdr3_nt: TGTGCCTGGAGGGGCGCAACCCATGGGCCATTTGGGCAGTATTTT; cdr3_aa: CAWRGATHGPFGQYF
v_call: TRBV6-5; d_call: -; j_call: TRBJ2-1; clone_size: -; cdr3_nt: TGTGCCAGCAGTCCGCCGGGACTCGCCCACAATGAGCAGTTCTTC; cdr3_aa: CASSPPGLAHNEQFF
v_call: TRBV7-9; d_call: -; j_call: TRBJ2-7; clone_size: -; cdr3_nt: TGTTCCAGCAGCTTAGCCTCCTTCTCCTACGAGCAGTACTTC; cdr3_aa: CSSSLASFSYEQYF
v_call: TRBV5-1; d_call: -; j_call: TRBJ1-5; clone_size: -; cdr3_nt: TGCGCCAGTTCCCTTAACTATAACGATCAGCCCCAGCATTTT; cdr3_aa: CASSLNYNDQPQHF
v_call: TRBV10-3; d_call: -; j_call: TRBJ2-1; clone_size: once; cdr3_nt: TGTGCCATCAGTTCAAGCGGAGGCGCTTCCTACAATGAGCAGTTCTTC; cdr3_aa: CAISSSGGASYNEQFF
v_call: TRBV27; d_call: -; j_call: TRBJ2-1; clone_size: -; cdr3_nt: TGTGCCAGCAGTCCTCGGGAGAGGGATCGGAGCAATGAGCAGTTCTTC; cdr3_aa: CASSPRERDRSNEQFF
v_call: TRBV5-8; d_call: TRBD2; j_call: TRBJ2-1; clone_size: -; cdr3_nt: TGTGCCAGCAGCTCGTCTCGGGGGGGCAAGAATGAGCAGTTCTTC; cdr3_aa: CASSSSRGGKNEQFF
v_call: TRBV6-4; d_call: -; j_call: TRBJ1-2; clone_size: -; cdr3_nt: TGTGCCAGCAGTGACTCGAGGGTCGGGGGCTACACCTTC; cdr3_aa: CASSDSRVGGYTF
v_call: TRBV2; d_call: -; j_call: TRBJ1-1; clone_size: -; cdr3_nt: TGTGCCAGCAGTGAATGGCAGGGCAATGAAGCTTTCTTT; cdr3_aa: CASSEWQGNEAFF
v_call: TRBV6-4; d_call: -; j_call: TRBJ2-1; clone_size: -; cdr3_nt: TGTGCCAGCAGTACCGATAGCGGCCTAGAGCAGTTCTTC; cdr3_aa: CASSTDSGLEQFF
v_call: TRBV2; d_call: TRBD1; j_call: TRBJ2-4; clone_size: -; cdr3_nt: TGTGCCAGCAGTGAAGCTCGGACAGGATTAGCCAAAAACATTCAGTACTTC; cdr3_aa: CASSEARTGLAKNIQYF
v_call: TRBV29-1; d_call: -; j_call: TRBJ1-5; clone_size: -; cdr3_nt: TGCAGCGTCGCAACAGGGAGCCATCAGCCCCAGCATTTT; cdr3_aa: CSVATGSHQPQHF
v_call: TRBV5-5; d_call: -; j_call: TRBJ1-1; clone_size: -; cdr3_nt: TGTGCCAGCAGCTTCCGGACAGCCATGAACACTGAAGCTTTCTTT; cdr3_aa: CASSFRTAMNTEAFF
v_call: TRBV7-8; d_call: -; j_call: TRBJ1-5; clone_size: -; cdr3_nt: TGTGCCAGCAGCCAACAGGGCAATAGCAATCAGCCCCAGCATTTT; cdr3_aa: CASSQQGNSNQPQHF
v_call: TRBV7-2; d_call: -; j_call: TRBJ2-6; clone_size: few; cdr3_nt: TGTGCCAGCGGGGAGGCGGGGGCCAACGTCCTGACTTTC; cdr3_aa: CASGEAGANVLTF
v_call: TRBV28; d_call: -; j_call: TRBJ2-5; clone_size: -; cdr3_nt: TGTGCCAGCAGTGGGGGGGCAGGGAGGGAGACCCAGTACTTC; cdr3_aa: CASSGGAGRETQYF
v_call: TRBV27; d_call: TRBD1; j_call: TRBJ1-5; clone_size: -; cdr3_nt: TGTGCCAGCAGCCCACAGGGGATCAATCAGCCCCAGCATTTT; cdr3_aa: CASSPQGINQPQHF